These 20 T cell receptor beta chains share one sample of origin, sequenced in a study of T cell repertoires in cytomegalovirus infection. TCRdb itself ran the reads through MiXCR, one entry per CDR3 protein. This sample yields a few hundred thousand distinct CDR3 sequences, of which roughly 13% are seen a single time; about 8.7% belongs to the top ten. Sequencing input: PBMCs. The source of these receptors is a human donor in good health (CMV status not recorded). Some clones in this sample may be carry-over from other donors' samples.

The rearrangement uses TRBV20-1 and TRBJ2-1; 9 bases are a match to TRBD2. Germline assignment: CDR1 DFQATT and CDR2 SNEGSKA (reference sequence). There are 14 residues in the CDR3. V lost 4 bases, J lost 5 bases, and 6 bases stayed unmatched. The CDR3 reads CSATGASGDNEQFF. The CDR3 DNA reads TGCAGTGCTACGGGGGCTAGCGGGGACAATGAGCAGTTCTTC.

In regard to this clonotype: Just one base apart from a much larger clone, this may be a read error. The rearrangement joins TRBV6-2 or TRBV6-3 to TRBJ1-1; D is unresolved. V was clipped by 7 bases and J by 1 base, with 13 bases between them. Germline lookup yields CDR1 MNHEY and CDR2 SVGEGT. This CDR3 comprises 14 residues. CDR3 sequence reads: CASNEASENTEAFF. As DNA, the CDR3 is TGTGCCAGCAATGAAGCATCAGAGAACACTGAAGCTTTCTTT.

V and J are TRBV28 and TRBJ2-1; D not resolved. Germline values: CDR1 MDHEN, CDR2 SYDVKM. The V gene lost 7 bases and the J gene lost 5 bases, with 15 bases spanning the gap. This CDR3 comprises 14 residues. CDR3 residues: CASTDLKFHNEQFF. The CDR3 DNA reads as TGTGCCAGCACCGACCTGAAGTTCCACAATGAGCAGTTCTTC.

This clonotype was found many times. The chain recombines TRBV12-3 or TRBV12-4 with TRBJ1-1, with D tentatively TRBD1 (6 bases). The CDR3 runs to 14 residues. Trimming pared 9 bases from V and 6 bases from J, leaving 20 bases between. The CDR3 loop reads CASSYRVDGAEAFF. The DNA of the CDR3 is TGTGCCAGTTCGTACAGGGTGGATGGAGCTGAAGCTTTCTTT.

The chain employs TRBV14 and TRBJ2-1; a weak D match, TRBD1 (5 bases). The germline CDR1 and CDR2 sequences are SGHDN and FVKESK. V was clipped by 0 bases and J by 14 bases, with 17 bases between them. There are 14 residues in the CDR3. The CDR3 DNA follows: TGTGCCAGCAGCCAAGATCGGAGACAGCCCATAAAGTTCTTC. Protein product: CASSQDRRQPIKFF.

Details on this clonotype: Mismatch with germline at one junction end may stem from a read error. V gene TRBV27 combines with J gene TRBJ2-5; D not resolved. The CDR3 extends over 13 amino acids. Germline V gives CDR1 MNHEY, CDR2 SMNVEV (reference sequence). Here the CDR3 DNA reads TGTGCCAGCAGTTTAAACCGTGCGTTCGGCCCCCACTTC. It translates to CASSLNRAFGPHF.

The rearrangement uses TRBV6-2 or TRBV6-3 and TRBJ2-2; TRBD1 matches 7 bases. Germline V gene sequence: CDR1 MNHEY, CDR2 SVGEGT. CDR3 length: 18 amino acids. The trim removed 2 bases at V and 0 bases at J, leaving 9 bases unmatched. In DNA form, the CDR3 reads TGTGCCAGCAGTTACGGGCTAGGGGGCCCCACGAACACCGGGGAGCTGTTTTTT. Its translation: CASSYGLGGPTNTGELFF.

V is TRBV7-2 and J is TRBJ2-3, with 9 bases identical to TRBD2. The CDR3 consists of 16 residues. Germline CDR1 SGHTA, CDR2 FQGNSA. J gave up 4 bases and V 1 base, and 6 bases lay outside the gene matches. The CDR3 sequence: CASSLVGAGGADTQYF. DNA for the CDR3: TGTGCCAGCAGCTTAGTAGGAGCGGGAGGAGCAGATACGCAGTATTTT.

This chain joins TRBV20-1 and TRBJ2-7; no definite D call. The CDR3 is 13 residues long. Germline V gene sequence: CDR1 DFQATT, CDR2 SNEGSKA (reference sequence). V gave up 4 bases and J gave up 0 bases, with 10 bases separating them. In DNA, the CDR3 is TGCAGTGCTACAAGCGAGAACTCCTACGAGCAGTACTTC. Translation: CSATSENSYEQYF.

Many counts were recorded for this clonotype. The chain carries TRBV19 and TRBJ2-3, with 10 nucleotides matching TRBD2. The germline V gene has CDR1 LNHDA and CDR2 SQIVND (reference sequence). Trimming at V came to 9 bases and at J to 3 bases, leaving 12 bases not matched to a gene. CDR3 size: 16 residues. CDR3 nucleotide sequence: TGTGCCAGCACCGCCCTTAGCGGGGGGCAGACAGATACGCAGTATTTT. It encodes CASTALSGGQTDTQYF.

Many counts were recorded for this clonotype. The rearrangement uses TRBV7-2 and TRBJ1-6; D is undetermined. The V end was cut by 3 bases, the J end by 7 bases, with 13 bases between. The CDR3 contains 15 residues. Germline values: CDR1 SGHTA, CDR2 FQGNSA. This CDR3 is CASSLRGDGNSPLHF. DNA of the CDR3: TGTGCCAGCAGCTTGCGTGGGGATGGCAATTCACCCCTCCACTTT.

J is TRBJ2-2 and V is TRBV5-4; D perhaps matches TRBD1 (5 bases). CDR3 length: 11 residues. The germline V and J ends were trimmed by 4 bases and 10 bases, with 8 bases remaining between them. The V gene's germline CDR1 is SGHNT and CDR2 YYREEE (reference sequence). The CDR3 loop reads CASSPGQELFF. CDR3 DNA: TGTGCCAGCAGCCCTGGACAGGAGCTGTTTTTT.

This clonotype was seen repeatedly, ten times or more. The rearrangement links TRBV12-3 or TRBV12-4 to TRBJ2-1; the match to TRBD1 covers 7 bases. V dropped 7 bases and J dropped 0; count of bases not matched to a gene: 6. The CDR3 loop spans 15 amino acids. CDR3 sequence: CASTMDRLSYNEQFF. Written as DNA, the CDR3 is TGTGCCAGCACAATGGACAGGCTCTCCTACAATGAGCAGTTCTTC.

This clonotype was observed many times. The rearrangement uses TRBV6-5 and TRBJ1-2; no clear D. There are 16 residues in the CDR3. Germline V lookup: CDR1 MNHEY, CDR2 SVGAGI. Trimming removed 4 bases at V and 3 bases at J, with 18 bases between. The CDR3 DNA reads TGTGCCAGCAGTTCCCGCCCTGGGAGCTACGACTATGGCTACACCTTC. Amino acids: CASSSRPGSYDYGYTF.

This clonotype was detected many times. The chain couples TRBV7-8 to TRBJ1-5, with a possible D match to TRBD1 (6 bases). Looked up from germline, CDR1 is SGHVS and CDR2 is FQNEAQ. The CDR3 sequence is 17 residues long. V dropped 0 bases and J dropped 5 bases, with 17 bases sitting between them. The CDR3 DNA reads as TGTGCCAGCAGCTTAGCAGGGGGGCAGGGAGCTGATCAGCCCCAGCATTTT. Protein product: CASSLAGGQGADQPQHF.

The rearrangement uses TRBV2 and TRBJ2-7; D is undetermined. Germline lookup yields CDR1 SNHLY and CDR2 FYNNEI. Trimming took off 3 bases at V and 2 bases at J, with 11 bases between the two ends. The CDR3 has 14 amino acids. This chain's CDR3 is CASSEKQFPYEQYF. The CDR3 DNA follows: TGTGCCAGCAGTGAGAAACAGTTCCCCTACGAGCAGTACTTC.

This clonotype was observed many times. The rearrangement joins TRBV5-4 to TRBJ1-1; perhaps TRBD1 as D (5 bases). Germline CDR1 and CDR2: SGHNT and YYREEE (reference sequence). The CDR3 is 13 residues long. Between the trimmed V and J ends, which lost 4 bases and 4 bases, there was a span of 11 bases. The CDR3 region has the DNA TGTGCCAGCAGCACGGGTGGGGGCACTGAAGCTTTCTTT. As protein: CASSTGGGTEAFF.

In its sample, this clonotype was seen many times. The CDR3 coding sequence is TGTGCCAGCAGTTTAGGTCAGGGAAGGGCTTATGGCTACACCTTC. This translates into CASSLGQGRAYGYTF. The V and J genes are TRBV12-3 or TRBV12-4 and TRBJ1-2; tentative D call: TRBD1 (5 bases). The CDR3 has 15 amino acids. Trimming took off 1 base at V and 5 bases at J, with 14 bases between the two ends.

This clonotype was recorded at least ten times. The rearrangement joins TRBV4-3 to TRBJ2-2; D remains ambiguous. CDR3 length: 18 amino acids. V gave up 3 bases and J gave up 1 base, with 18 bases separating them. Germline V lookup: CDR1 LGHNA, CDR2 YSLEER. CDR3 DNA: TGCGCCAGCAGCCATCTACTGGCGGTGGGCGGGAACACCGGGGAGCTGTTTTTT. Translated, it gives CASSHLLAVGGNTGELFF.

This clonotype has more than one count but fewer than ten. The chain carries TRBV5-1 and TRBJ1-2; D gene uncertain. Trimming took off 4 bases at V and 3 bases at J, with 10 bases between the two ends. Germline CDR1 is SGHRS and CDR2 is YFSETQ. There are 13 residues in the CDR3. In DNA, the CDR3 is TGCGCCAGCAGCGTCTCGGACCACTATGGCTACACCTTC. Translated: CASSVSDHYGYTF.